This T cell receptor beta chain was recorded in a study of spatial heterogeneity in lung cancer (dated by TCRdb to about 2019). About the investigation overall: Beta-chain transcripts were consistently detected in greater numbers than alpha-chain transcripts, which likely reflected higher beta-chain transcript abundance. In the raw uncorrected reads, each unique combination of TCR and UMI appeared more than ten times on average. In non-small cell lung cancer, the study quantitatively compared TCR alpha and beta repertoires across several tumor regions, matched nontumor lung, and blood. Nonsynonymous mutation counts, determined by whole-exome sequencing of tumor tissue, were related to features of the TCR repertoire. At surgery, both alpha and beta chains were TCR-sequenced in 200 to 250 tumor regions, fewer than 65 matched nontumor lung samples and a few dozen PBMC samples. What the research found in general, with its limitations: Additional single-cell paired TCR alpha and beta sequencing was considered necessary to confirm, at a functional level, the hypothesis that regional TCRs recognize regional mutations. Ubiquitous expanded tumor TCRs were detected in blood more often at tumor resection than at routine follow-up.

V drops 2 bases and J drops 5 bases, leaving 16 bases in between. Taken from cysteine to phenylalanine, the CDR3 has 15 residues. Only CDR3 DNA remains: 45 bases, in frame from the first base. Library method: 5' RACE. For sequencing, a NextSeq 500 was employed. To allow correction of PCR and sequencing errors, the TCR library protocol tagged every TCR cDNA molecule with a unique molecular identifier. Concerning the study's data processing: TCR identification, UMI-based error correction and CDR3 extraction were performed with Decombinator tools. TCRs above a frequency of 2 per 1,000, corresponding to the top 1% of the tumor frequency distribution, were defined as expanded. Rényi diversity was computed with the R vegan package after subsampling each repertoire 100 times to 5,000 TCRs. CDR3 similarity networks were constructed using string-kernel similarity of amino acid triplets, with links drawn between CDR3s whose pairwise similarity was above 0.82. TCRdb reworked the public reads: Q25 trimming with fastp, MiXCR clone assembly, productive beta chains retained. Every entry covers one CDR3 protein and lists the most common genes and DNA from its rows. The V and J calls were not made by the authors but by TCRdb's processing. The sample includes over 10,000 distinct CDR3 sequences, with about 14% observed a single time. 35% to 40% of the sample rests with the top ten.

The time point tag for this specimen amounts to: sample taken at primary tumor resection. Whole RNA extracted from tumor and nontumor lung tissue, or from cryopreserved PBMC samples, was used for TCR sequencing without cell sorting. Samples were obtained from approximately 72 patients with early-stage, untreated non-small cell lung cancer from the lung TRACERx cohort. Only patients for whom sufficient RNA was available from at least two tumor regions were selected for TCR sequencing. This clonotype has only a few counts. The antigen it recognizes is unknown. Within one base of it there is no much larger clone, and no base qualities were kept.

The TCR was taken from a male donor with early-stage non-small cell lung cancer. Specimen: PBMCs, collected at surgery. The rearranged segments are TRBV5-7 and TRBJ1-1; the D gene cannot be resolved reliably. TRBV5-7 has ORF status, its function being uncertain. The CDR3 amino acid sequence is: CASSLEKARGTEAFF. The DNA sequence is given as TGTGCCAGCAGCTTAGAGAAAGCCCGCGGGACTGAAGCTTTCTTT.